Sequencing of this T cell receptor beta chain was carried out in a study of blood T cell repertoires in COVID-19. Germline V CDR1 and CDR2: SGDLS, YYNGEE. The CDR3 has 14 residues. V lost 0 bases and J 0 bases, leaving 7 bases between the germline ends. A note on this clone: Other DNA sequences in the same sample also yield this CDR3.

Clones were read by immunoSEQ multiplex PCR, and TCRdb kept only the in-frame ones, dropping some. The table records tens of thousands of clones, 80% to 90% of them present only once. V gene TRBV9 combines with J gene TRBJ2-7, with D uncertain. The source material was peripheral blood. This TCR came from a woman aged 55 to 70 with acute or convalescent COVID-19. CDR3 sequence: CASSVDGSSYEQYF. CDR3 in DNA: TGTGCCAGCAGCGTAGATGGCAGCTCCTACGAGCAGTACTTC. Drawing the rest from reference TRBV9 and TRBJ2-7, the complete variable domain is DSGVTQTPKHLITATGQRVTLRCSPRSGDLSVYWYQQSLDQGLQFLIQYYNGEERAKGNILERFSAQQFPDLHSELNLSSLELGDSALYFCASSVDGSSYEQYFGPGTRLTVT.